The 21 T cell receptor beta chains below all came from one sample that was sequenced in a study of blood T cell repertoires in COVID-19. Generated by immunoSEQ multiplex PCR, the TCRdb table keeps only in-frame clones and is missing some. Here the sample spans about 240,000 clones, roughly four fifths being singletons. Material: peripheral blood. The origin of the receptors is an older woman with active or convalescent COVID-19.

This clone has a handful of counts. The V and J genes are TRBV18 and TRBJ1-1; possible D gene TRBD1, 5 bases. The CDR3 loop spans 14 amino acids. CDR1 and CDR2 (germline): KGHSH, LQKENI. V lost 3 bases to trimming and J lost 0 bases, with 8 bases between them. CDR3 coding DNA: TGTGCCAGCTCACCGCAGGGTTTGAACACTGAAGCTTTCTTT. This sequence encodes CASSPQGLNTEAFF.

The chain couples TRBV29-1 to TRBJ2-1; 7 bases are a match to TRBD2. The germline V gene encodes CDR1 SQVTM and CDR2 ANQGSEA. V shed 3 bases, J shed 5 bases, and the junction held 10 bases outside the gene matches. The CDR3 runs 15 residues. The CDR3 sequence: CSVDGRGGFDNEQFF. CDR3 DNA: TGCAGCGTTGATGGTCGCGGGGGATTCGACAATGAGCAGTTCTTC.

This rearrangement joins TRBV21-1 to TRBJ2-3; the DNA was not used to check the table's D call, TRBD1. TRBV21-1 is classified as a pseudogene. The CDR3 is 14 residues long. CDR3 loop: CASSIRQVPDTQYF. CDR3 nucleotides: TGTGCCAGCAGCATAAGACAAGTGCCAGATACGCAGTATTTT.

In its sample, this clone was seen once. The chain carries TRBV18 and TRBJ1-2, with unresolved D. Trimming pared 4 bases from V and 4 bases from J, leaving 16 bases between. Germline CDR1 and CDR2: KGHSH and LQKENI. This CDR3 spans 15 amino acids. CDR3 in DNA: TGTGCCAGCTCACAGCGGCCGACTGTTGGCTATGGCTACACCTTC. It is translated as CASSQRPTVGYGYTF. The complete variable domain, with remaining parts taken from reference TRBV18 and TRBJ1-2, reads NAGVMQNPRHLVRRRGQEARLRCSPMKGHSHVYWYRQLPEEGLKFMVYLQKENIIDESGMPKERFSAEFPKEGPSILRIQQVVRGDSAAYFCASSQRPTVGYGYTFGSGTRLTVV.

The chain recombines TRBV6-5 with TRBJ2-1; 8 nucleotides match TRBD2. The J segment lost 4 bases and the V segment lost 6 bases, leaving 8 bases of the junction unmatched. The germline CDR1 and CDR2 sequences are MNHEY and SVGAGI. The CDR3 has 15 amino acids. The CDR3 region is CASSHTREGYNEQFF. CDR3 in DNA: TGTGCCAGCAGCCACACTCGGGAGGGATACAATGAGCAGTTCTTC.

The chain uses TRBV6-5 and TRBJ1-2; maybe TRBD1 (5 bases). The CDR3 consists of 13 residues. Germline values: CDR1 MNHEY, CDR2 SVGAGI. Between the trimmed V and J ends, which lost 7 bases and 4 bases, there was a span of 13 bases. The CDR3 protein is CASTPRQFYGYTF. The CDR3 nucleotides are TGTGCCAGCACCCCCCGACAGTTCTATGGCTACACCTTC.

V gene TRBV18 combines with J gene TRBJ1-1; TRBD1 is a possible D gene (6 bases). From germline, CDR1 is KGHSH and CDR2 LQKENI. Trimming removed 8 bases at V and 1 base at J, with 11 bases between. The CDR3 is 13 amino acids. DNA of the CDR3: TGTGCCAGCCAAAGGGGGGGGAACACTGAAGCTTTCTTT. As protein: CASQRGGNTEAFF. The full variable domain, with the rest looked up from reference TRBV18 and TRBJ1-1, is NAGVMQNPRHLVRRRGQEARLRCSPMKGHSHVYWYRQLPEEGLKFMVYLQKENIIDESGMPKERFSAEFPKEGPSILRIQQVVRGDSAAYFCASQRGGNTEAFFGQGTRLTVV.

This clone was counted a few times. This chain uses TRBV5-1 with TRBJ1-1; TRBD1 agrees at 7 bases. CDR3 length: 14 amino acids. The ends lost 3 bases at V and 7 bases at J; junction bases unmatched: 9. Germline-derived CDR1 and CDR2 are SGHRS and YFSETQ. This CDR3 reads CASSWGDSKNEAFF. In nucleotides, the CDR3 is TGCGCCAGCAGCTGGGGGGACAGTAAAAATGAAGCTTTCTTT.

The chain uses TRBV5-5 and TRBJ1-1; no reliable D call. Deletions cut 0 bases from V and 1 base from J, with 16 bases between. Germline V gene data show CDR1 as SGHKS and CDR2 as YYEKEE (reference sequence). The CDR3 consists of 17 residues. CDR3 loop: CASSLDGRFLGNTEAFF. CDR3 DNA sequence: TGTGCCAGCAGCTTGGATGGCAGGTTTTTAGGGAACACTGAAGCTTTCTTT.

This clone was counted many times. The chain combines TRBV11-2 with TRBJ1-2, with 10 bases aligning to TRBD1. The trim removed 1 base at V and 4 bases at J, leaving 6 bases unmatched. CDR1 is SGHAT and CDR2 is FQNNGV in the germline V gene. The CDR3 covers 16 residues. The CDR3 DNA reads TGTGCCAGCAGCTTAGGGCGCGGACAGGGGGGCTATGGCTACACCTTC. This codes for CASSLGRGQGGYGYTF.

The chain links TRBV12-3 or TRBV12-4 to TRBJ1-1, with D unclear. The CDR3 runs 13 residues. Trimming stripped 0 bases from V and 11 bases from J, with 13 bases between. The CDR3 DNA follows: TGTGCCAGCAGTTTAGCGCGTGGGTCCGGGGCTTTCTTT. Its translation: CASSLARGSGAFF.

The chain uses TRBV6-2 or TRBV6-3 and TRBJ1-1; no clear D gene. V gave up 4 bases and J gave up 5 bases, with 14 bases separating them. Germline-derived CDR1 and CDR2 are MNHEY and SVGEGT. This CDR3 spans 14 amino acids. CDR3 sequence reads: CASSLHKAGTEAFF. CDR3 nucleotide sequence: TGTGCCAGCAGTTTGCATAAGGCCGGGACTGAAGCTTTCTTT.

The genes are TRBV3-1 (or the pseudogene TRBV3-2) and TRBJ2-1; TRBD2 aligns across 10 bases. The CDR3 runs to 16 residues. The V gene's germline CDR1 is LGHDT and CDR2 YNNKEL (reference sequence). V was pared by 4 bases and J by 1 base, with 4 bases of the junction left unmatched. The CDR3 coding sequence is TGTGCCAGCAGCCCGGCTAGCGGGGGATCCTACAATGAGCAGTTCTTC. This codes for CASSPASGGSYNEQFF.

J is TRBJ1-2 and V is TRBV23-1; no firm D call. TRBV23-1 is designated an ORF whose function remains uncertain. CDR3 length: 14 amino acids. Trimming stripped 4 bases from V and 1 base from J, with 10 bases between. This CDR3 reads CASSREAVNYGYTF. CDR3 coding DNA: TGCGCCAGCAGTCGGGAAGCGGTTAACTATGGCTACACCTTC.

This chain uses TRBV27 with TRBJ1-1; D perhaps matches TRBD1 (6 bases). Trimming removed 5 bases at V and 0 bases at J, with 13 bases between. The CDR3 length is 15 residues. In germline, CDR1 is MNHEY, CDR2 SMNVEV (reference sequence). The CDR3 reads CASSRTPGVNTEAFF. Here the CDR3 DNA reads TGTGCCAGCAGTCGCACCCCAGGGGTGAACACTGAAGCTTTCTTT.

J is TRBJ1-4 and V is TRBV3-1 (or the pseudogene TRBV3-2); perhaps TRBD1 as D (5 bases). The germline V and J ends were trimmed by 1 base and 2 bases, with 8 bases remaining between them. Per germline, CDR1 LGHDT and CDR2 YNNKEL (reference sequence). This CDR3 is 15 amino acids long. CDR3: CASSQGGGTNEKLFF. DNA of the CDR3: TGTGCCAGCAGCCAAGGGGGGGGGACTAATGAAAAACTGTTTTTT.

This chain joins TRBV7-9 and TRBJ2-5; 7 bases are a match to TRBD2. The CDR3 length is 15 residues. Germline lookup yields CDR1 SEHNR and CDR2 FQNEAQ (reference sequence). The V and J ends lost 1 base and 5 bases, in that order; junction bases with no gene match: 7. The CDR3 bases are TGTGCCAGCAGCTTAGGGCAGACCGGGAGGGAGACCCAGTACTTC. This gives the protein CASSLGQTGRETQYF.

The rearrangement joins TRBV4-3 to TRBJ2-7; possible D gene TRBD1, 6 bases. The CDR3 totals 13 residues. V dropped 5 bases and J dropped 2 bases, with 10 bases sitting between them. The germline V gene encodes CDR1 LGHNA and CDR2 YSLEER. CDR3 amino acids: CASSLDRAYEQYF. DNA of the CDR3: TGCGCCAGCAGCTTGGACAGAGCCTACGAGCAGTACTTC.

In its sample, this clone was seen a few times. The chain carries TRBV24-1 and TRBJ1-3; D gene unclear. The germline gives CDR1 KGHDR, CDR2 SFDVKD. The CDR3 covers 16 residues. Trimming left V 1 base short and J 1 base short, with 10 bases between. The CDR3 spells CATSDLFEGSGNTIYF. The CDR3 nucleotides read TGTGCCACCAGTGATTTATTTGAGGGATCTGGAAACACCATATATTTT.

This rearrangement joins TRBV28 to TRBJ1-6; 9 positions match TRBD1. The V segment lost 5 bases and the J segment 4 bases; nucleotides outside the gene matches: 3. The germline gives CDR1 MDHEN, CDR2 SYDVKM. The CDR3 covers 15 residues. The CDR3 loop is CASSGGQGYNSPLHF. The CDR3 region has the DNA TGTGCCAGCAGTGGTGGACAGGGGTATAATTCACCCCTCCACTTT. Filled out from reference TRBV28 and TRBJ1-6, the complete variable domain reads DVKVTQSSRYLVKRTGEKVFLECVQDMDHENMFWYRQDPGLGLRLIYFSYDVKMKEKGDIPEGYSVSREKKERFSLILESASTNQTSMYLCASSGGQGYNSPLHFGNGTRLTVT.

The J gene is TRBJ1-2, the V gene TRBV11-2; D might be TRBD1 (5 bases). The length of the CDR3 is 15 residues. Germline V gene lookup returns CDR1 SGHAT and CDR2 FQNNGV. The V gene lost 5 bases and the J gene lost 4 bases, with 17 bases spanning the gap. In DNA form, the CDR3 reads TGTGCCAGCAGCACCCCAAAGGGGCGAGGCTATGGCTACACCTTC. Translation: CASSTPKGRGYGYTF.